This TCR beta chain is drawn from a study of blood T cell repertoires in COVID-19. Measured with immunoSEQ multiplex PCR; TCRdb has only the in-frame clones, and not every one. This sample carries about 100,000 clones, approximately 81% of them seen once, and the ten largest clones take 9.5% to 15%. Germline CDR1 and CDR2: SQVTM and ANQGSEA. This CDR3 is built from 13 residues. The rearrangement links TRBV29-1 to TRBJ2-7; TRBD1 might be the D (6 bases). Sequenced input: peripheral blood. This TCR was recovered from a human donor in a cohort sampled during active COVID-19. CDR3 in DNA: TGCAGTCCCCGCACAGGGAGTATCTACGAGCAGTACTTC. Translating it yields CSPRTGSIYEQYF.